One T cell receptor (beta chain) is described in this entry. As yet, its antigen is unknown. The data stem from a study of cytomegalovirus exposure and HLA in healthy donors. CDR1 is MGHRA, CDR2 YSYEKL, per germline. The V end was cut by 4 bases, the J end by 3 bases, with 13 bases between. The CDR3 runs to 15 residues. The study ran its PCR with 60 Vbeta and 13 Jbeta primers. Produced via immunoSEQ multiplex PCR; TCRdb's table is partial and in-frame only. The top ten hold roughly 4.3% of the sample, which has approximately 97,000 clones, just under 80% seen once. General study findings and limits: Later analysis reportedly placed an Asian-associated ancestry cluster below the roughly 600-donor mean in N-insertions.

This TCR was sampled from a woman in her 40s in good health and CMV-seropositive. Sample: PBMCs. The chain couples TRBV4-1 to TRBJ1-5; TRBD1 is a possible D gene (5 bases). This CDR3 is CASSPNPGDNQPQHF. The CDR3 DNA follows: TGCGCCAGCAGCCCTAATCCGGGGGACAATCAGCCCCAGCATTTT.